This T cell receptor beta chain was sequenced during a study of T cell clonality in common variable immunodeficiency. Whole-study findings and limits: Fewer deletions and N-nucleotide insertions were reportedly seen in common variable immunodeficiency TCR beta sequences. CVID subjects had higher TCRbeta clonality than healthy controls, most marked in about a third.

The protocol was immunoSEQ multiplex PCR, while the TCRdb copy is restricted to in-frame clones and leaves out a portion. Singletons are absent from the sample, which has 35,000 to 50,000 clones. This clone was recorded many times. Its specificity is not known. The read terminates 3 residues ahead of where the CDR3 ends, so the germline J gene completes it. CDR1 is DFQATT, CDR2 SNEGSKA, per germline (reference sequence). The CDR3 is 15 amino acids. J was trimmed by 6 bases and V by 1 base; bases with no gene match: 8. J is TRBJ2-1 and V is TRBV20-1; 8 nucleotides match TRBD2. Sequences were obtained from peripheral blood mononuclear cells. This clonotype was obtained from a person aged 18 to 70 in good health. CDR3 sequence: CSARGHLAGLNEQFF. Incomplete CDR3 DNA: TGCAGTGCTAGAGGTCATCTAGCGGGCCTCAATGAG.